Sequencing of this TCR beta chain was carried out in a study of cytomegalovirus exposure and HLA in healthy donors. PCR used 60 Vbeta primers and 13 Jbeta primers. Original processing notes: In a later analysis, of roughly 73 million unique beta chains, roughly 11 million appeared in at least two donors. TCRdb's copy holds only in-frame clones and misses some; the assay was immunoSEQ multiplex PCR. V, J and clone size are taken as reported in that table, and D and trimming were inferred from the DNA itself. Among under 200,000 clones, around 90% were seen once, and the ten largest hold 0.75% to 0.95%. Findings of the study overall: Later work found most CMV-associated TCR beta chains apparently HLA-restricted. A later analysis reportedly identified an Asian-associated ancestry cluster as carrying fewer N-insertions than the approximately 670-donor mean.

The sample holds a few counts of this clone. Its matching antigen is unknown. The sequence was obtained from a woman in her 30s in good health and CMV-seronegative. Sequenced input: PBMCs.

The CDR3 DNA sequence: TGTGCCAGCAGCCTCCGGACAGGGACTGGAAACACCATATATTTT. It is translated as CASSLRTGTGNTIYF. This chain connects TRBV14 to TRBJ1-3, with 8 bases fitting TRBD1. The CDR3 consists of 15 residues. The V gene end was trimmed by 4 bases and the J gene end by 2 bases; junction bases not matched to a gene: 4. Germline loops: CDR1 SGHDN, CDR2 FVKESK.